This note documents a single T cell receptor (beta chain) sequence. The CDR3 is made up of 12 amino acids. V lost 4 bases to trimming and J lost 8 bases, with 9 bases between them. CDR1 MNHEY and CDR2 SMNVEV come from the germline V gene (reference sequence). This record comes from a study of ipilimumab plus nivolumab after autologous stem cell transplantation. For the study at large: Median doses per patient: roughly five ipilimumab, seven to nine nivolumab.

Sequencing used immunoSEQ multiplex PCR; TCRdb keeps in-frame clones, though not all of them. The data contain 35,000 to 50,000 clones, about 88% of them seen just once; the ten biggest clones take up about 0.88%. V gene TRBV27 combines with J gene TRBJ2-4; no clear D gene. This TCR derives from a male donor with multiple myeloma. Sequencing was performed on PBMCs, taken in a trial of ipilimumab plus nivolumab as post-transplant consolidation. Written as DNA, the CDR3 is TGTGCCAGCAGTTCGCCTGGGGACATTCAGTACTTC. Its translation: CASSSPGDIQYF.